This T cell receptor (beta chain) originates from a study of blood T cell repertoires in COVID-19 (dated by TCRdb to 2019 to 2021). Describing the broader study: Samples from collaborators originated in the United States, Italy and Spain and spanned both the acute and convalescent phases of COVID-19. The repertoires were made available in a free public database intended to serve as a resource for research on the immune response to SARS-CoV-2. HLA class I and class II types, where available, came from metadata supplied by the sample provider rather than from assay-based typing. The samples were drawn from the first 160 participants of the ongoing ImmuneRACE study and from over 950 subjects provided by 6 global collaborators. The material from the prospective study consisted of cDNA or gDNA derived from T cells, B-cell-depleted T cells, or PBMCs. Sample metadata almost always included a de-identified subject ID, COVID-19 status, age in years and sex. Subjects who had been exposed to COVID-19, were actively infected with it, or had recovered from it provided the deeply sampled blood TCRbeta repertoires that made up the dataset. What the work shows at the level of the full study, not this receptor alone: Clinical and demographic metadata were provided uncurated, with the amount varying by source and participant.

Collaborating institutions collected whole blood in K2EDTA tubes following their own protocols. For TCRbeta analysis, collaborators shipped samples in one of three forms: frozen whole blood, isolated PBMCs, or DNA extracted from either of those sample types. Turning to this clone: Its cognate antigen has yet to be identified. Base qualities were left out, and no much larger clone turns up one base away.

TCRbeta CDR3 regions were amplified from genomic DNA by means of the immunoSEQ Assay, a bias-controlled multiplex PCR. The published analysis was carried out like this. The number of nucleated cells in each sample was estimated by amplification of reference gene primers within the assay. To quantify the absolute abundance of each unique TCRbeta CDR3 rearrangement, sequence reads were collapsed and filtered. For each sample, productive Simpson clonality was calculated by taking the square root of Simpson's diversity index across productive rearrangements. As stored in TCRdb, this immuneACCESS dataset retains in-frame rearrangements with V and J assigned. A fraction of the clones does not appear; measured against another copy, unresolved V genes explain less than half of the discrepancy, and the remainder lacks a known reason. The DNA was the basis for D and trimming; V, J and clone size are from that table. The sample table records about 93,000 clones; 80% of these occur just once. The ten largest clonotypes hold about 15% of the sample.

This receptor was identified in a human donor in a cohort sampled during active COVID-19. Specimen: peripheral blood.

The DNA sequence reads TGTGCCAGCAGACGGACAGGGGAAGGCTACACCTTC. Translated, this gives CASRRTGEGYTF. Recombination connected TRBV12-3 or TRBV12-4 to TRBJ1-2, with TRBD1 matching 9 junction bases. Including the terminal cysteine and phenylalanine, the CDR3 comprises 12 residues. Only the CDR3 region is kept as DNA, spanning 36 bases read in frame from base 1. V and J are trimmed by 6 bases and 8 bases, and the gene matches miss 4 bases of the junction.